This TCR beta chain was documented in a study of T-cell reconstitution after alpha-beta-depleted transplantation in children (dated by TCRdb to 2015 to 2016). With regard to the full study: The study quantitatively tracked T-cell immune reconstitution after TCRalphabeta/CD19-depleted allogeneic hematopoietic cell transplantation in children using TCR repertoire profiling.

Points on this clonotype: Its antigen remains undetermined. One base away there is no much larger clone; base qualities are not given.

The sample's treatment or condition label, in plain terms: allogeneic hematopoietic cell transplantation with graft depleted of TCRalphabeta T cells and CD19 B cells. The children who served as transplant recipients had been given grafts of TCRalphabeta/CD19-depleted allogeneic hematopoietic cells. The method behind the library was PCR. These reads were obtained on an Illumina HiSeq 2500. Molecular barcoding was employed in the preparation of TCR libraries, with unique molecular identifiers being used to normalize TCRbeta repertoire quantification. The raw public data were reprocessed by TCRdb itself: fastp quality trimming at Q25, MiXCR clonotype calling, in-frame beta chains only. Records with the same CDR3 protein are collapsed into one entry carrying the most frequent genes and DNA. The sample has 90,000 to 100,000 distinct CDR3 sequences on record, more than 20% of them singletons. Of the sample, about a fifth falls within the top ten clones.

Deletion took 3 bases off V and 1 base off J, with a span of 16 bases between the germline ends. The CDR1 and CDR2 encoded by the germline V gene (reference sequence) are MNHEY and SMNVEV. Inclusive of the bounding cysteine and phenylalanine, the CDR3 is 17 residues long. The read is trimmed to its CDR3 DNA, 51 bases read in frame from base 1. Points the paper makes about the study in general: In some patients, the high TCRbeta diversity seen at day 60 was put down to recipient T cells and intrathymic progenitors that had survived conditioning. Apparently early alphabetaT-cell count recovery about two months after transplant reportedly relied on only several hundred rapidly expanded clones derived from non-depleted graft cells. Hyperexpanded clone frequencies declined over subsequent months; after one year, T-cell counts and TCRbeta diversity were mostly attributed to newly produced T cells.

The clonotype was recovered from a boy aged 2 to 10 with acute lymphoblastic leukemia, due to receive a stem cell transplant. The source was PBMCs, collected before TCRalphabeta/CD19-depleted stem cell transplant. The chain joins TRBV27 to TRBJ2-1, and perhaps TRBD1 as D gene, on 6 matching bases. The nucleotide sequence is given as TGTGCCAGCAGTTTGCCGACAGGCCGAGGATCCTACAATGAGCAGTTCTTC. It encodes CASSLPTGRGSYNEQFF.